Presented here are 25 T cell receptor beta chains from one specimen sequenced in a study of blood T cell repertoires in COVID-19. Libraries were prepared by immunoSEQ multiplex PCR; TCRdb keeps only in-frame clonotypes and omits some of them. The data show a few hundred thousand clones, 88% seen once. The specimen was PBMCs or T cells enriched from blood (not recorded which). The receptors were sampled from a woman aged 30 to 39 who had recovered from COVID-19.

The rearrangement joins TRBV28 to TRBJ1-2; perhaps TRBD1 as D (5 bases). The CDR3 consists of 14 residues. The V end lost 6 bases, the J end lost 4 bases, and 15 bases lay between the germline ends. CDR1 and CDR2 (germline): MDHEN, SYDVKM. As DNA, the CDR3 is TGTGCCAGCAGCCTACTCCAGGGTACCTATGGCTACACCTTC. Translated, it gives CASSLLQGTYGYTF.

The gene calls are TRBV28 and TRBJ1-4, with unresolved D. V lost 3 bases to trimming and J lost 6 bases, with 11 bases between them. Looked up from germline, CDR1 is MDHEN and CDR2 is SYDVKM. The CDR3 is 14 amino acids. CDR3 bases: TGTGCCAGCAGTTTGCGGGGAGGAGATGAAAAACTGTTTTTT. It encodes CASSLRGGDEKLFF.

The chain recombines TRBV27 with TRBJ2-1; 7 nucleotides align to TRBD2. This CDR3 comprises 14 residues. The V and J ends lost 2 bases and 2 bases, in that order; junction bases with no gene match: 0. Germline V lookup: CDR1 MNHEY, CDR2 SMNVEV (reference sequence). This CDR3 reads CASSLRGAYNEQFF. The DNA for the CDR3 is TGTGCCAGCAGTTTACGGGGGGCCTACAATGAGCAGTTCTTC.

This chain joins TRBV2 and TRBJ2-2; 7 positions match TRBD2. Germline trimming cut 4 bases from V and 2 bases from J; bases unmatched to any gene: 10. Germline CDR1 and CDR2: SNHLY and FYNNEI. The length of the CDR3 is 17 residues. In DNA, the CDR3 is TGTGCCAGCAGTGTTTTGGCTAGCGGAATTAACACCGGGGAGCTGTTTTTT. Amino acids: CASSVLASGINTGELFF.

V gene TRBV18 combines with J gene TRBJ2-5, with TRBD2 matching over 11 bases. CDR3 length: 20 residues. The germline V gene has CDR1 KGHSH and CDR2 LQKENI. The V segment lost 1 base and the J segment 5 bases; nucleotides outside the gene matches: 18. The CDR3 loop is CASSPLLKLAGEPSTETQYF. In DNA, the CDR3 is TGTGCCAGCTCACCACTTCTGAAACTAGCGGGAGAGCCTAGTACGGAGACCCAGTACTTC.

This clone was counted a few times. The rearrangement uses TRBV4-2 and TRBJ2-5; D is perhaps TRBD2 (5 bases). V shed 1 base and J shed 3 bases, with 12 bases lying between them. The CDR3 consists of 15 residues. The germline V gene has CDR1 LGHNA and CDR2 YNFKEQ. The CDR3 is CASSQGALAEETQYF. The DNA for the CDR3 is TGTGCCAGCAGCCAAGGGGCGCTAGCAGAAGAGACCCAGTACTTC.

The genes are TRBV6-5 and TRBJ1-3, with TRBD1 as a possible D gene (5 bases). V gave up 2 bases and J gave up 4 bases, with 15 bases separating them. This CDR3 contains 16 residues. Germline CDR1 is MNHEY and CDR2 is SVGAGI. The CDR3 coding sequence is TGTGCCAGCAGTTACAAATCCCCAGGGAACGGAAACACCATATATTTT. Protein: CASSYKSPGNGNTIYF.

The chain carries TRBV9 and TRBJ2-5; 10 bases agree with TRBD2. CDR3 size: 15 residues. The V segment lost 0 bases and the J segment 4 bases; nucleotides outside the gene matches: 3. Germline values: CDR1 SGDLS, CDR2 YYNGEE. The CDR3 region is CASSVEAGGPETQYF. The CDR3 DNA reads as TGTGCCAGCAGCGTAGAAGCGGGGGGGCCAGAGACCCAGTACTTC.

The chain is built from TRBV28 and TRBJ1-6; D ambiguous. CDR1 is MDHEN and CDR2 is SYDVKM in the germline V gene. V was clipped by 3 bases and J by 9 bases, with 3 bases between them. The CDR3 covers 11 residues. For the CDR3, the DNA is TGTGCCAGCAGTTTCGGTTCACCCCTCCACTTT. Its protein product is CASSFGSPLHF.

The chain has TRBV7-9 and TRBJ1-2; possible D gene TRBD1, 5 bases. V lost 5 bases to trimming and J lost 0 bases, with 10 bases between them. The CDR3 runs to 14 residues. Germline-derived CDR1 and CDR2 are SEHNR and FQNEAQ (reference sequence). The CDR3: CASSSGTSNYGYTF. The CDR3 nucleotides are TGTGCCAGCAGCAGCGGGACTTCTAACTATGGCTACACCTTC. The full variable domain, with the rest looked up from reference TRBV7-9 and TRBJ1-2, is DTGVSQNPRHKITKRGQNVTFRCDPISEHNRLYWYRQTLGQGPEFLTYFQNEAQLEKSRLLSDRFSAERPKGSFSTLEIQRTEQGDSAMYLCASSSGTSNYGYTFGSGTRLTVV.

This CDR3 is CASSLRSGGPPDTQYF. The CDR3 region has the DNA TGCGCCAGCAGCTTGCGAAGCGGAGGGCCACCAGATACGCAGTATTTT. The J gene is TRBJ2-3, the V gene TRBV5-1, with TRBD2 as a possible D gene (6 bases). V was clipped by 1 base and J by 4 bases, with 16 bases between them. Germline CDR1 and CDR2: SGHRS and YFSETQ. This CDR3 spans 16 amino acids.

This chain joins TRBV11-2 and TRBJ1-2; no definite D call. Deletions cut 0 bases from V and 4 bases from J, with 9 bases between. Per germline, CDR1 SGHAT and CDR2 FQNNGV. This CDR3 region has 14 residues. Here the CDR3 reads CASSLEMESYGYTF. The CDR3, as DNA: TGTGCCAGCAGCTTAGAAATGGAGTCCTATGGCTACACCTTC.

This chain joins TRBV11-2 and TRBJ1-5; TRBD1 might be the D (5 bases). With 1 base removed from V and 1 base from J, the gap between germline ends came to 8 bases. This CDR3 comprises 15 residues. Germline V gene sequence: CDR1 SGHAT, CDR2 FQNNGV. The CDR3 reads CASSLGGRSNQPQHF. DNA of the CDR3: TGTGCCAGCAGCTTAGGGGGCAGGAGCAATCAGCCCCAGCATTTT.

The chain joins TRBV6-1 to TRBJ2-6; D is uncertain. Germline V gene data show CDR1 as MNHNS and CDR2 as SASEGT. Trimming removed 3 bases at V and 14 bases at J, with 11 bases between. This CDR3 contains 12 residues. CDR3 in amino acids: CASSEAATILTF. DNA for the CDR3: TGTGCCAGCAGTGAGGCCGCCACGATCCTGACTTTC.

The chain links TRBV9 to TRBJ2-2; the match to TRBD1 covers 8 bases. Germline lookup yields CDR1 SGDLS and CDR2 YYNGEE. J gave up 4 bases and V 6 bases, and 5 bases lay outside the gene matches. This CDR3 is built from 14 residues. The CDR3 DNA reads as TGTGCCAGCAACGACAGGGGTCGCACCGGGGAGCTGTTTTTT. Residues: CASNDRGRTGELFF.

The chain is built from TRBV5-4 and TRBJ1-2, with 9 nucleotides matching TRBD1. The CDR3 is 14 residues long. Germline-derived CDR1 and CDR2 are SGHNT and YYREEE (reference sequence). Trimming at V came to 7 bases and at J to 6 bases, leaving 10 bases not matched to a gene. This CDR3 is CASRREQGAHGYTF. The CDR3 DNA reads TGTGCCAGCCGAAGGGAACAGGGGGCTCATGGCTACACCTTC.

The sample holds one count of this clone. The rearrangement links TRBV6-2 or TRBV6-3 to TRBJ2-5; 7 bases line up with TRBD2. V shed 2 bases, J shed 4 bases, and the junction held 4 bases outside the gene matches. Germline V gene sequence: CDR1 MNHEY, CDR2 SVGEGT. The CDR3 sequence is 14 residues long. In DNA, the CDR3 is TGTGCCAGCAGTTACCGTGGGGGGGGAGAGACCCAGTACTTC. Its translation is CASSYRGGGETQYF.

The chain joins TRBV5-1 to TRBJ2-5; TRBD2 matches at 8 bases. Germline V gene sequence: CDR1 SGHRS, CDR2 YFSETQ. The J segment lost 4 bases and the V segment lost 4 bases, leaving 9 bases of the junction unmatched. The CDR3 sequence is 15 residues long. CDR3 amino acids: CASSDSRLATETQYF. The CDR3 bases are TGCGCCAGCAGCGATAGCCGACTAGCGACAGAGACCCAGTACTTC.

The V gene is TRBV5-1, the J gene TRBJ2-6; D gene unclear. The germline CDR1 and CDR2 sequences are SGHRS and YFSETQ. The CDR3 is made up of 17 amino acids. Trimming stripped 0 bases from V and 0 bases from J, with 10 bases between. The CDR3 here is CASSLGGQNSGANVLTF. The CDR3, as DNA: TGCGCCAGCAGCTTGGGCGGCCAAAACTCTGGGGCCAACGTCCTGACTTTC.

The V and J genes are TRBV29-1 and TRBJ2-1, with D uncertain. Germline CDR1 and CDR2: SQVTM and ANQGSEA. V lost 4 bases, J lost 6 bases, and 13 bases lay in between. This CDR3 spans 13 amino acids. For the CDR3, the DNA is TGCAGCGTTGGTTCTGACTGGTTCAATGAGCAGTTCTTC. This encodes CSVGSDWFNEQFF.

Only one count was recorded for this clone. The CDR3 nucleotides read TGTGCCAGCAGTCCTAACCGACTGCTTGGCGCCCTCGGTCGTTCCTACGAGCAGTACTTC. Protein product: CASSPNRLLGALGRSYEQYF. This sequence joins TRBV27 and TRBJ2-7, with D unresolved. Per germline, CDR1 MNHEY and CDR2 SMNVEV (reference sequence). The CDR3 has 20 residues. V lost 5 bases to trimming and J lost 1 base, with 30 bases between them.

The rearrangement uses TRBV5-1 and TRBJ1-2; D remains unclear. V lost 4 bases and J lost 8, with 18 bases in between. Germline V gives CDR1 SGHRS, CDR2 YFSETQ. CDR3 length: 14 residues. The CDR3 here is CASSQMTSNDGYTF. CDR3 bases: TGCGCCAGCAGCCAAATGACTAGCAACGACGGCTACACCTTC.

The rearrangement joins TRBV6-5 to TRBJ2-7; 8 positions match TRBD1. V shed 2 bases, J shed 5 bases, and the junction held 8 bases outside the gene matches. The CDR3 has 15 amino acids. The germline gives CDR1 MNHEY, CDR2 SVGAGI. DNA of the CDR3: TGTGCCAGCAGTTACCCCGGACAGGGTGGACACGAGCAGTACTTC. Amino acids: CASSYPGQGGHEQYF.

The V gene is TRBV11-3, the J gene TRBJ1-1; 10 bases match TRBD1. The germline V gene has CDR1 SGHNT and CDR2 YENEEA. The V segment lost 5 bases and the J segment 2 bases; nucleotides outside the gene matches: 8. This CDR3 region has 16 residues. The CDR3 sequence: CASSPRDRGINTEAFF. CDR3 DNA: TGTGCCAGCAGCCCGAGGGACAGGGGAATTAACACTGAAGCTTTCTTT.

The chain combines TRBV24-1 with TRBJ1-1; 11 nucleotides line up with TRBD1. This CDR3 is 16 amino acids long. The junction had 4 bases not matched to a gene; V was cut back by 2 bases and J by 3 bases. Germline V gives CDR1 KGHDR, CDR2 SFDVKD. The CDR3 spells CATSDSGTGGDTEAFF. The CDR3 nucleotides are TGTGCCACCAGTGATTCAGGGACAGGGGGGGACACTGAAGCTTTCTTT.